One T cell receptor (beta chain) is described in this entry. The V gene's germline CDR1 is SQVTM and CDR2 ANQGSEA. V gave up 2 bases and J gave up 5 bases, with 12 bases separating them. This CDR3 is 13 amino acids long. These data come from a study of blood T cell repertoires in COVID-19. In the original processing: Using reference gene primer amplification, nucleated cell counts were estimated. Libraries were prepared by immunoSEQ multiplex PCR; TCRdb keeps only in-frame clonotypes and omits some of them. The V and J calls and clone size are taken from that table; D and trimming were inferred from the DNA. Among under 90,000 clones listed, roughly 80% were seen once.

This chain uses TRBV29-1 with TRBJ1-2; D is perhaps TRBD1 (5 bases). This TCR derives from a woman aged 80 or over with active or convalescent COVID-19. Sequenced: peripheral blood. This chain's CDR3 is CSVETRGGYGYTF. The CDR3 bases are TGCAGCGTTGAAACCCGGGGGGGGTATGGCTACACCTTC.